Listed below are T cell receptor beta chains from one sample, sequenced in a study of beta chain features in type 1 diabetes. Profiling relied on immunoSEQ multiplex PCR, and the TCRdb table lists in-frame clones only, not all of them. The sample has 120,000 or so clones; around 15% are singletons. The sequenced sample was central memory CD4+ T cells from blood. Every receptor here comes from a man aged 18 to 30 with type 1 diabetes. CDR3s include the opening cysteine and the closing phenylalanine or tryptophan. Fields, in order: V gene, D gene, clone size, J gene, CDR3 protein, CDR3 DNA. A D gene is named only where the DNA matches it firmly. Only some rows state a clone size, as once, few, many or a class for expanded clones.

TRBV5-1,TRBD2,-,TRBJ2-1,CASSPQRDEQFF,TGCGCCAGCAGCCCTCAGCGGGACGAGCAGTTCTTC
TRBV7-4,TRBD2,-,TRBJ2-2,CASSLSTSGNVPGELFF,TGTGCCAGCAGCTTATCGACTAGCGGGAACGTCCCCGGGGAGCTGTTTTTT
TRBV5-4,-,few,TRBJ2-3,CASSASSASTDTQYF,TGTGCCAGCAGCGCCTCTAGCGCTAGCACAGATACGCAGTATTTT
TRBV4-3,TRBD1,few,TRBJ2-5,CASSQGVGRGSQETQYF,TGCGCCAGCAGCCAGGGGGTTGGCAGGGGGTCCCAAGAGACCCAGTACTTC
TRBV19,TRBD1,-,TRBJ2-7,CASSNRGSYEQYF,TGTGCCAGTAGTAACAGGGGAAGCTACGAGCAGTACTTC
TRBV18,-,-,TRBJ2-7,CASSPADNYEQYF,TGTGCCAGCTCACCAGCCGACAATTACGAGCAGTACTTC
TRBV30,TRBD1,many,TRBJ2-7,CASENEGANEQYF,TGTGCCTCTGAGAATGAGGGGGCGAACGAGCAGTACTTC
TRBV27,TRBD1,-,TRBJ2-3,CASKKTGQGLGTQYF,TGTGCCAGCAAGAAGACGGGACAGGGTTTAGGTACGCAGTATTTT
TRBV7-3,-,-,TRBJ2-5,CASSPRGEGETQYF,TGTGCCAGCAGCCCCAGGGGGGAGGGAGAGACCCAGTACTTC
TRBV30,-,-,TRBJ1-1,CAWTPRQHNTEAFF,TGTGCCTGGACCCCGCGTCAGCATAACACTGAAGCTTTCTTT
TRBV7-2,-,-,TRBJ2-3,CASSLRGTSPSTDTQYF,TGTGCCAGCAGCTTAAGGGGTACTAGCCCTAGCACAGATACGCAGTATTTT
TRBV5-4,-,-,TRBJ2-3,CASSLGVVGNTDTQYF,TGTGCCAGCAGCTTGGGGGTAGTAGGCAACACAGATACGCAGTATTTT
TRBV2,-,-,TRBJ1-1,CASSVGRADTEAFF,TGTGCCAGCAGTGTGGGCAGGGCGGACACTGAAGCTTTCTTT
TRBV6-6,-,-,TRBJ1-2,CASSPEWVNYGYTF,TGTGCCAGCAGTCCGGAGTGGGTTAACTATGGCTACACCTTC
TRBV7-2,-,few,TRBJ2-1,CASSVTRNSYNEQFF,TGTGCCAGCAGTGTAACCAGGAACAGTTACAATGAGCAGTTCTTC
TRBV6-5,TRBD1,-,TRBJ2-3,CASRQGSTQYF,TGTGCCAGCAGACAGGGGAGTACGCAGTATTTT
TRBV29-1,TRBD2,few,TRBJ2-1,CSVRTSGYNEQFF,TGCAGCGTTCGTACTAGCGGTTACAATGAGCAGTTCTTC
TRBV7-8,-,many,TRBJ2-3,CASSTLGYTDTQYF,TGTGCCAGCAGCACACTAGGTTACACAGATACGCAGTATTTT
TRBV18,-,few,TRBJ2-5,CASSLQGGLQETQYF,TGTGCCAGCTCCCTACAGGGAGGGCTCCAAGAGACCCAGTACTTC
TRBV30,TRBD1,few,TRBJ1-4,CAWMGTGGSATNEKLFF,TGTGCCTGGATGGGAACAGGGGGCAGCGCAACTAATGAAAAACTGTTTTTT
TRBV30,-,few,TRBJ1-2,CAWSPDPARNYGYTF,TGTGCCTGGAGTCCCGATCCAGCGCGGAACTATGGCTACACCTTC
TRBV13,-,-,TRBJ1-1,CASSKRQFTEAFF,TGTGCCAGCAGCAAGAGACAGTTCACTGAAGCTTTCTTT
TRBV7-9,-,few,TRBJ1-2,CASSLSSGYTF,TGTGCCAGCAGCTTAAGCAGTGGCTACACCTTC
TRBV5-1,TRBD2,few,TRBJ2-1,CASSLEGPAGEQFF,TGCGCCAGCAGCTTGGAGGGCCCAGCGGGAGAGCAGTTCTTC
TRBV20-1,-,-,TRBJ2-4,CSVPDKNIQYF,TGCAGTGTACCTGACAAAAACATTCAGTACTTC
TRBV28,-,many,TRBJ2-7,CASTYRREQGGFEQYF,TGTGCCAGCACCTACAGACGGGAGCAGGGCGGTTTCGAGCAGTACTTC
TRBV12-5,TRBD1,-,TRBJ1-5,CASGLRDRGHQPQHF,TGTGCTAGTGGTCTCCGGGACAGGGGGCATCAGCCCCAGCATTTT
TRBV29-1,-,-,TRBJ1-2,CSVGGYTF,TGCAGCGTTGGTGGCTACACCTTC
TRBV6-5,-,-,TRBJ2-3,CASAGPRTGDDTQYF,TGTGCCAGCGCAGGGCCGCGGACGGGTGACGATACGCAGTATTTT
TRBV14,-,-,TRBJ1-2,CASSQGAHGYTF,TGTGCCAGCAGCCAGGGGGCGCATGGCTACACCTTC
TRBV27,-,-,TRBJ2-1,CASSLGWQLEQFF,TGTGCCAGCAGTTTAGGCTGGCAGCTAGAGCAGTTCTTC
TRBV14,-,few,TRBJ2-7,CASSQDRLHYEQYF,TGTGCCAGCAGCCAAGATAGGCTTCACTACGAGCAGTACTTC
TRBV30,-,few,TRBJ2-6,CAWTVKNSGANVLTF,TGTGCCTGGACAGTAAAAAACTCTGGGGCCAACGTCCTGACTTTC
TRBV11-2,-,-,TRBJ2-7,CASSLESGHTSYEQYF,TGTGCCAGCAGCTTAGAGTCGGGACATACGTCCTACGAGCAGTACTTC
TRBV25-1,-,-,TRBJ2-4,CATSGRGNIQYF,TGTGCCACCTCTGGCAGGGGAAACATTCAGTACTTC
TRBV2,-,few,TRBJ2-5,CASSESTGRFETQYF,TGTGCCAGCAGTGAGTCGACAGGGAGGTTTGAGACCCAGTACTTC
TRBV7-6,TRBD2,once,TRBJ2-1,CASQGWRGDEQFF,TGTGCCAGCCAAGGGTGGCGGGGGGATGAGCAGTTCTTC
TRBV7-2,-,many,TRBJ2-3,CASSLPAPGATQYF,TGTGCCAGCAGCTTACCAGCCCCGGGGGCTACGCAGTATTTT
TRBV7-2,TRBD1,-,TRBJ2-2,CASSPPGTGTGELFF,TGTGCCAGCAGCCCTCCCGGGACAGGGACCGGGGAGCTGTTTTTT
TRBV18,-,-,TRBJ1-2,CASSPGGDYGYTF,TGTGCCAGCTCACCAGGAGGGGACTATGGCTACACCTTC
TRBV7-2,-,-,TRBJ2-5,CASSLSEGRLETQYF,TGTGCCAGCAGCTTATCTGAGGGACGGCTGGAGACCCAGTACTTC
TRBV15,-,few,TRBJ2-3,CATSRVSAGTDTQYF,TGTGCCACCAGCAGAGTTAGCGCAGGTACAGATACGCAGTATTTT